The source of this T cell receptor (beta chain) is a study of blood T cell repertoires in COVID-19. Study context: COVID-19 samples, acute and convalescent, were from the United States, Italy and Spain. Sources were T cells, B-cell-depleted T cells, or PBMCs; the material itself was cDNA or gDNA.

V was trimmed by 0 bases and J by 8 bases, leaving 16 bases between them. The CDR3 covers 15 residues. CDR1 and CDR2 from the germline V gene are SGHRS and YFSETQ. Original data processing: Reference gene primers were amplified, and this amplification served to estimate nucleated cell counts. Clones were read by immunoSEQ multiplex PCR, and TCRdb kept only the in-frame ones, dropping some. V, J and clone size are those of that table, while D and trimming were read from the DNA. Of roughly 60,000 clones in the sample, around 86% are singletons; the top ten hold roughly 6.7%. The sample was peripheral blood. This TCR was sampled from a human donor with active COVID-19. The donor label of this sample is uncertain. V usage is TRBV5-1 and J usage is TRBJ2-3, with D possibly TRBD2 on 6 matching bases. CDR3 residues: CASSLVPGDSGTQYF. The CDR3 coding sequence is TGCGCCAGCAGCTTGGTCCCGGGGGACTCGGGTACGCAGTATTTT.